One sample yielded the 9 T cell receptor beta chains listed below, sequenced in a study of blood T cell repertoires in COVID-19 (dated by TCRdb to 2020 to 2021). Library method: the immunoSEQ multiplex PCR assay. The source is immuneACCESS, and TCRdb retained only in-frame sequences with V and J called. Part of the clones is not carried over; for the studies checked, unresolved V genes explain less than half of this, and the remainder is unexplained. For this sample the table gives about 150,000 clones, of which about 80% were detected only once. Jointly, the top ten make up roughly 12% of the sample. Sequences were obtained from peripheral blood. The receptor source for this set is a woman in her sixties or seventies with COVID-19, enrolled during active disease.

The genes are TRBV30 and TRBJ2-5; the match to TRBD1 covers 7 bases. The junction had 10 bases not matched to a gene; V was cut back by 2 bases and J by 4 bases. This CDR3 spans 15 amino acids. Germline-derived CDR1 and CDR2 are GTSNPN and SVGIG (reference sequence). In nucleotides, the CDR3 is TGTGCCTGGAGTCCCTTCCTTGACAGGGTAGAGACCCAGTACTTC. The encoded protein is CAWSPFLDRVETQYF.

The chain links TRBV27 to TRBJ1-5; D gene ambiguous. The CDR3 has 15 residues. CDR1 and CDR2 (germline): MNHEY, SMNVEV (reference sequence). V dropped 4 bases and J dropped 0 bases, with 10 bases sitting between them. In DNA form, the CDR3 reads TGTGCCAGCAGTTCAGGTTCCTATAGCAATCAGCCCCAGCATTTT. Translating gives CASSSGSYSNQPQHF.

The rearrangement uses TRBV5-1 and TRBJ2-7; 7 bases align to TRBD1. V lost 0 bases, J lost 3 bases, and 3 bases stayed unmatched. The CDR3 is 14 amino acids. Germline V lookup: CDR1 SGHRS, CDR2 YFSETQ. The CDR3: CASSLGQGFYEQYF. The CDR3 DNA reads as TGCGCCAGCAGCTTGGGACAGGGTTTCTACGAGCAGTACTTC.

The CDR3 loop is CATSDGKTGKETQYF. The CDR3 DNA reads TGTGCCACCAGTGACGGGAAGACAGGGAAAGAGACCCAGTACTTC. This sequence joins TRBV24-1 and TRBJ2-5; 7 bases align to TRBD1. CDR3 length: 15 residues. CDR1 is KGHDR and CDR2 is SFDVKD in the germline V gene. Unmatched junction bases numbered 7, after V lost 4 bases and J lost 3 bases.

This clone appeared a single time. This rearrangement joins TRBV6-1 to TRBJ1-5; D perhaps matches TRBD1 (5 bases). Germline V gene data show CDR1 as MNHNS and CDR2 as SASEGT. V dropped 4 bases and J dropped 5 bases, with 18 bases sitting between them. CDR3 size: 16 residues. The CDR3 sequence: CASSGSPGGGDQPQHF. DNA for the CDR3: TGTGCCAGCAGTGGTTCCCCGGGGGGGGGAGATCAGCCCCAGCATTTT.

The chain uses TRBV5-1 and TRBJ1-2; D is undetermined. The germline V gene encodes CDR1 SGHRS and CDR2 YFSETQ. The CDR3 totals 13 residues. V was trimmed by 0 bases and J by 8 bases, leaving 11 bases between them. The chain's CDR3 is CASSLDGVEGYTF. The CDR3 nucleotides read TGCGCCAGCAGCTTGGACGGGGTAGAAGGCTACACCTTC.

Only a few counts were recorded for this clone. J is TRBJ1-2 and V is TRBV20-1, with a tentative D call TRBD1 (5 bases). The V gene's germline CDR1 is DFQATT and CDR2 SNEGSKA (reference sequence). Trimming cost V 3 bases and J 4 bases, with 6 bases left between them. The CDR3 is made up of 11 amino acids. DNA of the CDR3: TGCAGTGCTAGGGGGGGCTATGGCTACACCTTC. It translates to CSARGGYGYTF.

The rearrangement uses TRBV18 and TRBJ1-1; D gene unclear. The CDR3 has 14 residues. The V gene's germline CDR1 is KGHSH and CDR2 LQKENI. V lost 5 bases and J lost 2, with 12 bases in between. This chain's CDR3 is CASSGRAANTEAFF. The DNA for the CDR3 is TGTGCCAGCTCAGGGAGGGCCGCAAACACTGAAGCTTTCTTT. Full variable domain (rest looked up from reference TRBV18 and TRBJ1-1): NAGVMQNPRHLVRRRGQEARLRCSPMKGHSHVYWYRQLPEEGLKFMVYLQKENIIDESGMPKERFSAEFPKEGPSILRIQQVVRGDSAAYFCASSGRAANTEAFFGQGTRLTVV.

This clone appeared once. The chain couples TRBV7-8 to TRBJ2-1; D unresolved. The V gene lost 5 bases and the J gene lost 10 bases, with 12 bases spanning the gap. Germline V lookup: CDR1 SGHVS, CDR2 FQNEAQ. The CDR3 consists of 12 residues. The CDR3 sequence is CASSPPAQEQFF. The CDR3 DNA sequence: TGTGCCAGCAGCCCCCCCGCCCAGGAGCAGTTCTTC.